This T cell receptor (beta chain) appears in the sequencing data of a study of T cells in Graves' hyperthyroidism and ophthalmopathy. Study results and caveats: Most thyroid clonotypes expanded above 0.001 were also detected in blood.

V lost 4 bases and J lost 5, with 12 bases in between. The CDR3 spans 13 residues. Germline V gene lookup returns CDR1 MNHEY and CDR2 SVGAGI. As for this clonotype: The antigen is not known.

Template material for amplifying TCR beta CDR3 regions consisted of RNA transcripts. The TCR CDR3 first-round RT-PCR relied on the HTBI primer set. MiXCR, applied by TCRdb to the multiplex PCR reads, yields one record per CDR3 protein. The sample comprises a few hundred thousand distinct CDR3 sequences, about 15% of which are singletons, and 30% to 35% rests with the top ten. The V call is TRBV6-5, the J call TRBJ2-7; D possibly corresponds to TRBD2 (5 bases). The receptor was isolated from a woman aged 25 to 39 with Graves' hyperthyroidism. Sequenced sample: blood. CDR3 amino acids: CASSSGGANEQYF. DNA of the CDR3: TGTGCCAGCAGTTCAGGAGGCGCGAACGAGCAGTACTTC.